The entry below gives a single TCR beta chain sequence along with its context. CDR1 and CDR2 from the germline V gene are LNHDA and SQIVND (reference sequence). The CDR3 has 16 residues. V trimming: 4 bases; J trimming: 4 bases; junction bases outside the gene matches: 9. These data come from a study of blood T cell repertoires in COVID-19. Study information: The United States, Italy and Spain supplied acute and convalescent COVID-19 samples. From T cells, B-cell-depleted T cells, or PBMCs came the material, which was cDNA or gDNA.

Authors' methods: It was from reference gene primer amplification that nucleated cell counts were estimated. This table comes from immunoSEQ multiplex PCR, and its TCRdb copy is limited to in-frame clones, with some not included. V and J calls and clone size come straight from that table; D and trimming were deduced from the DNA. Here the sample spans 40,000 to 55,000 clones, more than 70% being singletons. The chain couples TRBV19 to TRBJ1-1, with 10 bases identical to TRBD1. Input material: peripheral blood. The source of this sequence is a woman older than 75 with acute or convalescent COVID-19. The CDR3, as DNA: TGTGCCAGTAGTACTGGACAGGGGGGATTTGGCACTGAAGCTTTCTTT. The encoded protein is CASSTGQGGFGTEAFF.